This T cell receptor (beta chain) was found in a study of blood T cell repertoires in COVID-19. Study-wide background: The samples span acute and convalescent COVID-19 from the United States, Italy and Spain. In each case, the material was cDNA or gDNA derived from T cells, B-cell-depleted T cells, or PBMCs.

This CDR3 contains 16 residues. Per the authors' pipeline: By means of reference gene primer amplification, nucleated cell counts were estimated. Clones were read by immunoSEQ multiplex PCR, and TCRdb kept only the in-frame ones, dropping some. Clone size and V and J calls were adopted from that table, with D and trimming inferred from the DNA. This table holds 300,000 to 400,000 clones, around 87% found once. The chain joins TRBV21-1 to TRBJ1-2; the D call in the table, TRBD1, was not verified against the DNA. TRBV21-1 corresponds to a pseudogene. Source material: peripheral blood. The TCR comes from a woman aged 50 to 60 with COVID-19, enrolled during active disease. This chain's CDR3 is CASSKVGDRTPSGYTF. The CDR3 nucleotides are TGTGCCAGCAGCAAAGTGGGGGACAGAACCCCCTCCGGCTACACCTTC.